The entry below gives a single TCR beta chain sequence along with its context. Its antigen is as yet unknown. This sample was included in a study of T cell responses to AZD1222 COVID-19 vaccine. The study's findings and limits: The sample set comprised mostly white British donors with more females, and clonal diversity was possibly underestimated. Repertoire sampling occurred only after the peak T cell response.

V lost 4 bases and J 6 bases, leaving 18 bases between the germline ends. CDR3 size: 15 residues. CDR1 is WSHSY, CDR2 SAAADI, per germline. Samples with a second dose at about 4 or about 12 weeks were pooled together. Produced via immunoSEQ multiplex PCR; TCRdb's table is partial and in-frame only. Here the sample spans 90,000 to 120,000 clones, just over 90% being singletons. This chain joins TRBV10-2 and TRBJ1-2; maybe TRBD1 (5 bases). The TCR was taken from an adult who received the AZD1222 COVID-19 vaccine. Here the sequenced sample was peripheral blood, taken 28 days after the second AZD1222 dose. The chain's CDR3 is CASSGMGQGWNGYTF. CDR3 DNA: TGCGCCAGCAGTGGGATGGGGCAGGGATGGAATGGCTACACCTTC.